This T cell receptor (beta chain) was observed in a study of blood T cells in healthy people across ages. Using a J-beta primer mix together with a sample-barcoded 5' primer, a second PCR was run for about 6 to 11 cycles. TCRdb reanalysed the 5' RACE reads using MiXCR and keeps one entry per CDR3 protein. The top ten hold about 3.9% of the sample, which has fewer than 600,000 distinct CDR3 sequences, about 27% seen once. The CDR3 length is 17 residues. Germline CDR1 and CDR2: MNHEY and SVGAGI. With 1 base removed from V and 4 bases from J, the gap between germline ends came to 19 bases. These data were also filed under a second study, of T cells of mothers and their children.

The chain employs TRBV6-5 and TRBJ1-1; D gene ambiguous. The receptor was derived from a boy aged 2 to 10 in good health. Sequencing was performed on blood. This CDR3 is CASSYLRGGPGSTEAFF. The CDR3 nucleotides read TGTGCCAGCAGTTACTTACGGGGTGGTCCGGGGAGCACTGAAGCTTTCTTT.